Presented here are 17 T cell receptor beta chains from one specimen sequenced in a study of PD-1 blockade in classical Hodgkin lymphoma. Some clones are missing from TCRdb's copy, which holds only in-frame ones; the method was immunoSEQ multiplex PCR. The sample lists about 60,000 clones, 75% to 95% occurring once. Time point defined: cycle 4 day 1 (C4D1), after more than five weeks of nivolumab. After autologous stem cell transplantation all patients relapsed, and prior brentuximab vedotin exposure differed between cohorts. The sample consisted of peripheral blood mononuclear cells (PBMCs), taken before the fourth cycle of nivolumab. The receptors were gathered from a human donor with classical Hodgkin lymphoma.

V gene TRBV6-1 combines with J gene TRBJ1-4; 7 bases agree with TRBD1. The junction had 5 bases not matched to a gene; V was cut back by 1 base and J by 3 bases. This CDR3 is built from 16 residues. The germline V gene has CDR1 MNHNS and CDR2 SASEGT. The CDR3 sequence: CASSEDLGTANEKLFF. The CDR3 DNA is TGTGCCAGCAGTGAAGATTTAGGGACAGCTAATGAAAAACTGTTTTTT.

In DNA, the CDR3 is TGTGCCAGCAGCTTCCGGGGGGATGAAAAACTGTTTTTT. Its translation is CASSFRGDEKLFF. The V call is TRBV7-9, the J call TRBJ1-4; perhaps TRBD1 as D (5 bases). The V and J ends lost 3 bases and 6 bases respectively, with 8 bases between them. Germline lookup yields CDR1 SEHNR and CDR2 FQNEAQ (reference sequence). The CDR3 extends over 13 amino acids.

Details on this clone: This sample includes further DNA sequences coding for the same CDR3. The V and J genes are TRBV12-5 and TRBJ1-1, with D unresolved. The CDR3 consists of 13 residues. Germline V lookup: CDR1 LGHNT, CDR2 FRNRAP. Trimming pared 1 base from V and 1 base from J, leaving 4 bases between. CDR3 nucleotides: TGTGCTAGTGGTTTGGGAGGGAACACTGAAGCTTTCTTT. This codes for CASGLGGNTEAFF.

The chain combines TRBV6-5 with TRBJ1-2, with no clear D. Germline V gene sequence: CDR1 MNHEY, CDR2 SVGAGI. Trimming shortened V by 9 bases and J by 2 bases, and 7 bases separated the two germline ends. The CDR3 runs 11 residues. In DNA form, the CDR3 reads TGTGCCAGTCGGGGAAACTATGGCTACACCTTC. This codes for CASRGNYGYTF.

This clone showed up just once. The chain joins TRBV19 to TRBJ2-5; the D gene is possibly TRBD2 (5 bases). Per the germline V gene, CDR1 is LNHDA and CDR2 is SQIVND (reference sequence). The V and J ends lost 4 bases and 7 bases respectively, with 13 bases between them. The CDR3 contains 13 residues. The CDR3 protein is CASSKAVMGTQYF. CDR3 bases: TGTGCCAGTAGTAAAGCGGTAATGGGGACCCAGTACTTC.

The genes are TRBV30 and TRBJ1-1, with D perhaps matching TRBD1 (6 bases). From germline, CDR1 is GTSNPN and CDR2 SVGIG (reference sequence). The V and J ends lost 5 bases and 0 bases respectively, with 16 bases between them. The CDR3 runs 15 residues. The CDR3 region has the DNA TGTGCCTGGGGTACGTTAGGGGGTCTGAACACTGAAGCTTTCTTT. It yields the protein CAWGTLGGLNTEAFF. The full variable domain, completed using reference TRBV30 and TRBJ1-1, is SQTIHQWPATLVQPVGSPLSLECTVEGTSNPNLYWYRQAAGRGLQLLFYSVGIGQISSEVPQNLSASRPQDRQFILSSKKLLLSDSGFYLCAWGTLGGLNTEAFFGQGTRLTVV.

The chain links TRBV6-5 to TRBJ1-1; a possible D gene is TRBD1 (6 bases). V lost 5 bases and J lost 8, with 12 bases in between. CDR1 is MNHEY, CDR2 SVGAGI, per germline. The CDR3 loop spans 12 amino acids. CDR3 region: CASSTQDREAFF. The CDR3 coding sequence is TGTGCCAGCAGTACCCAGGACAGAGAAGCTTTCTTT.

The rearrangement joins TRBV19 to TRBJ2-1; TRBD1 is a possible D gene (5 bases). CDR1 is LNHDA, CDR2 SQIVND, per germline (reference sequence). Deletions cut 2 bases from V and 5 bases from J, with 10 bases between. The CDR3 consists of 14 residues. CDR3 loop: CASSIPGYDNEQFF. CDR3 DNA sequence: TGTGCCAGTAGTATACCAGGGTACGACAATGAGCAGTTCTTC.

The gene calls are TRBV30 and TRBJ2-3; 9 bases line up with TRBD2. V trimming: 3 bases; J trimming: 1 base; junction bases outside the gene matches: 2. The CDR3 totals 14 residues. Germline-derived CDR1 and CDR2 are GTSNPN and SVGIG (reference sequence). CDR3 in DNA: TGTGCCTGGAGACCTAGCGGGGGCACAGATACGCAGTATTTT. Translating it yields CAWRPSGGTDTQYF. The full variable domain, its missing parts supplied by reference TRBV30 and TRBJ2-3, is SQTIHQWPATLVQPVGSPLSLECTVEGTSNPNLYWYRQAAGRGLQLLFYSVGIGQISSEVPQNLSASRPQDRQFILSSKKLLLSDSGFYLCAWRPSGGTDTQYFGPGTRLTVL.

The chain combines TRBV10-1 with TRBJ1-5; D not certain. This CDR3 contains 12 residues. Germline loops: CDR1 WNHNN, CDR2 SYGVQD (reference sequence). V lost 6 bases to trimming and J lost 10 bases, with 13 bases between them. CDR3 sequence: CASRVAAGPQHF. The CDR3 coding sequence is TGCGCCAGCAGGGTGGCCGCAGGACCCCAGCATTTT.

The genes are TRBV10-3 and TRBJ2-6; D not certain. Germline lookup yields CDR1 ENHRY and CDR2 SYGVKD. V was cut by 4 bases and J by 0 bases, with 16 bases left in between. The CDR3 spans 18 residues. Written as DNA, the CDR3 is TGTGCCATCAGTGCTCAGGACGGAAAGGCCTCTGGGGCCAACGTCCTGACTTTC. It is translated as CAISAQDGKASGANVLTF.

The CDR3 nucleotides read TGTGCCAGCAGTCCCGGGACAGGGAATTACGAGCAGTACTTC. Translation gives CASSPGTGNYEQYF. This chain links TRBV14 with TRBJ2-7; 9 bases align to TRBD1. The CDR3 is 14 residues long. V shed 6 bases, J shed 4 bases, and the junction held 7 bases outside the gene matches. Germline V gene data show CDR1 as SGHDN and CDR2 as FVKESK.

The CDR3 region is CASSLTGINEQFF. The CDR3 region has the DNA TGTGCCAGCAGTCTCACAGGGATCAATGAGCAGTTCTTC. The chain carries TRBV27 and TRBJ2-1; tentatively, D is TRBD1 (6 bases). The CDR3 extends over 13 amino acids. Germline V lookup: CDR1 MNHEY, CDR2 SMNVEV (reference sequence). V was clipped by 5 bases and J by 6 bases, with 11 bases between them.

This clone was seen once. This chain joins TRBV11-2 and TRBJ1-2; D call uncertain. CDR1 and CDR2 from the germline V gene are SGHAT and FQNNGV. The CDR3 has 14 amino acids. V lost 5 bases to trimming and J lost 0 bases, with 10 bases between them. CDR3: CASSPGVTNYGYTF. CDR3 in DNA: TGTGCCAGCAGCCCCGGGGTTACTAACTATGGCTACACCTTC.

The gene calls are TRBV4-2 and TRBJ2-3; D perhaps matches TRBD2 (5 bases). The CDR3 sequence is 17 residues long. Trimming removed 4 bases from V and 2 bases from J, with 19 bases in between. Per germline, CDR1 LGHNA and CDR2 YNFKEQ. This chain's CDR3 is CASSPRTGQDFTDTQYF. CDR3 DNA: TGTGCCAGCAGCCCACGGACCGGGCAGGACTTCACAGATACGCAGTATTTT.

The chain employs TRBV10-1 and TRBJ1-2; D unclear. V dropped 0 bases and J dropped 8 bases, with 10 bases sitting between them. The CDR3 has 13 amino acids. Germline CDR1 reads WNHNN; CDR2 reads SYGVQD (reference sequence). CDR3 in amino acids: CASSESRVRGYTF. The CDR3 coding sequence is TGCGCCAGCAGTGAGTCGAGGGTCCGGGGCTACACCTTC.

The J gene is TRBJ2-7, the V gene TRBV9; tentatively, D is TRBD2 (7 bases). The CDR3 is made up of 14 amino acids. CDR1 and CDR2 (germline): SGDLS, YYNGEE. V lost 6 bases and J 3 bases, leaving 16 bases between the germline ends. The CDR3 spells CASNGGGAHYEQYF. The CDR3 region has the DNA TGTGCCAGCAACGGTGGGGGGGCTCACTACGAGCAGTACTTC.